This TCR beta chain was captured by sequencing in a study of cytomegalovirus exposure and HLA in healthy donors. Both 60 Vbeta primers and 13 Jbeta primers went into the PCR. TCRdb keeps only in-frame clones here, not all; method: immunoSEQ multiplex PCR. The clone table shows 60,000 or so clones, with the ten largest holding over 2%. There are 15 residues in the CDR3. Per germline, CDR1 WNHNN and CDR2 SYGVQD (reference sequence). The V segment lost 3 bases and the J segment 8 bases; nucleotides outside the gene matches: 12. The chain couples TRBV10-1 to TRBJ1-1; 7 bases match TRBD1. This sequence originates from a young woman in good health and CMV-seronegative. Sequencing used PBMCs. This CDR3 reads CASSDTDGQAGEAFF. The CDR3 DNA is TGCGCCAGCAGTGATACCGACGGACAGGCGGGGGAAGCTTTCTTT.